One sample yielded the 19 T cell receptor beta chains listed below, sequenced in a study of identifying expanded T cells in peripheral blood. Measured with immunoSEQ multiplex PCR; TCRdb has only the in-frame clones, and not every one. Of fewer than 85,000 clones detected, 70% to 90% appear once; the ten largest clones hold more than 15%. The sample comprised blood. These receptors were collected from a person aged 18 to 75 in good health.

The rearrangement links TRBV6-4 to TRBJ1-2, with a tentative D call TRBD1 (5 bases). The length of the CDR3 is 20 residues. V lost 5 bases, J lost 0 bases, and 28 bases lay in between. Germline V gene lookup returns CDR1 MRHNA and CDR2 SNTAGT. The DNA for the CDR3 is TGTGCCAGCAGTCCCCGTGGTTGGGGGACGGGGAAAGACGCTAACTATGGCTACACCTTC. Encoded protein: CASSPRGWGTGKDANYGYTF.

The chain employs TRBV27 and TRBJ2-7; tentatively, D is TRBD1 or TRBD2 (5 bases each). Germline V gives CDR1 MNHEY, CDR2 SMNVEV (reference sequence). Deletions cut 6 bases from V and 6 bases from J, with 18 bases between. The CDR3 is 14 residues long. DNA of the CDR3: TGTGCCAGCAGCGGGATAGTGACAGTAAGCGAGCAGTACTTC. This sequence encodes CASSGIVTVSEQYF.

The V call is TRBV28, the J call TRBJ2-7, with 10 bases identical to TRBD2. Per germline, CDR1 MDHEN and CDR2 SYDVKM. The CDR3 sequence is 17 residues long. Trimming took 3 bases from V and 6 from J; bases not matched to a gene: 14. The CDR3 DNA follows: TGTGCCAGCAGTTTCTCGGGACTAGCGTCGAGTAAAGCCGAGCAGTACTTC. This gives the protein CASSFSGLASSKAEQYF. The whole variable domain, filled in from reference TRBV28 and TRBJ2-7, reads DVKVTQSSRYLVKRTGEKVFLECVQDMDHENMFWYRQDPGLGLRLIYFSYDVKMKEKGDIPEGYSVSREKKERFSLILESASTNQTSMYLCASSFSGLASSKAEQYFGPGTRLTVT.

DNA of the CDR3: TGTGCCAGCAGTTTGCCGGGAGGGATTACAGATACGCAGTATTTT. Residues: CASSLPGGITDTQYF. The chain combines TRBV28 with TRBJ2-3; 8 bases match TRBD2. V gave up 3 bases and J gave up 3 bases; unmatched junction bases: 5. This CDR3 contains 15 residues. CDR1 is MDHEN, CDR2 SYDVKM, per germline.

The chain links TRBV21-1 to TRBJ2-7; the D call in the table, TRBD2, was not verified against the DNA. TRBV21-1 is deemed a pseudogene. The CDR3 sequence is 14 residues long. CDR3 sequence reads: CASSRLAGAYEQYF. The CDR3 nucleotides are TGTGCCAGCAGCCGACTAGCGGGGGCCTACGAGCAGTACTTC.

The chain joins TRBV6-1 to TRBJ1-3; D remains unclear. V was trimmed by 4 bases and J by 1 base, leaving 14 bases between them. Germline CDR1 MNHNS, CDR2 SASEGT. CDR3 length equals 16 residues. CDR3 loop: CASSASSMWSGNTIYF. The CDR3 region has the DNA TGTGCCAGCAGTGCCTCAAGTATGTGGTCTGGAAACACCATATATTTT.

The chain employs TRBV11-2 and TRBJ2-1; 12 bases line up with TRBD2. The CDR3 length is 15 residues. CDR1 SGHAT and CDR2 FQNNGV come from the germline V gene. The junction had 5 bases not matched to a gene; V was cut back by 2 bases and J by 9 bases. Here the CDR3 reads CASSLPLAGGPEQFF. The CDR3 coding sequence is TGTGCCAGCAGCTTACCCCTAGCGGGAGGGCCTGAGCAGTTCTTC.

This chain links TRBV9 with TRBJ1-1; a possible D gene is TRBD1 (6 bases). Germline values: CDR1 SGDLS, CDR2 YYNGEE. Trimming stripped 3 bases from V and 1 base from J, with 13 bases between. This CDR3 spans 15 amino acids. CDR3 DNA sequence: TGTGCCAGCAGCGAACAGGGTCTTGGGAACACTGAAGCTTTCTTT. Amino acid sequence: CASSEQGLGNTEAFF.

Here the CDR3 reads CASSESRARNQPQHF. In nucleotides, the CDR3 is TGTGCCAGCAGTGAGAGCAGGGCCCGAAATCAGCCCCAGCATTTT. The chain recombines TRBV2 with TRBJ1-5; D might be TRBD1 (5 bases). There are 15 residues in the CDR3. The germline gives CDR1 SNHLY, CDR2 FYNNEI. The V end was cut by 3 bases, the J end by 4 bases, with 13 bases between.

The chain carries TRBV28 and TRBJ1-2, with TRBD1 identical over 10 bases. Germline V gives CDR1 MDHEN, CDR2 SYDVKM. This CDR3 is 14 amino acids long. V lost 5 bases to trimming and J lost 6 bases; unmatched junction nucleotides: 6. The CDR3 reads CASSKSGQGHGYTF. The CDR3 DNA sequence: TGTGCCAGCAGTAAATCGGGACAGGGGCATGGCTACACCTTC.

The chain links TRBV4-3 to TRBJ1-4; D perhaps matches TRBD1 (6 bases). Germline assignment: CDR1 LGHNA and CDR2 YSLEER. The CDR3 length is 17 residues. Trimming took off 0 bases at V and 4 bases at J, with 15 bases between the two ends. The CDR3 here is CASSQDLFQGHNEKLFF. The CDR3 DNA reads TGCGCCAGCAGCCAAGATTTATTTCAGGGGCATAATGAAAAACTGTTTTTT.

This clone was picked up a small number of times. CDR3 in amino acids: CASSRTSGANVLTF. In nucleotides, the CDR3 is TGCGCCAGCAGCCGAACCTCTGGGGCCAACGTCCTGACTTTC. The rearrangement uses TRBV5-1 and TRBJ2-6, with D unresolved. Germline values: CDR1 SGHRS, CDR2 YFSETQ. The CDR3 consists of 14 residues. Trimming left V 4 bases short and J 0 bases short, with 5 bases between.

For this clone: The same CDR3 also results from other DNA sequences found in this sample. V usage is TRBV7-9 and J usage is TRBJ1-1; 7 bases are a match to TRBD1. CDR3 length equals 13 residues. Unmatched junction bases numbered 3, after V lost 3 bases and J lost 5 bases. Germline values: CDR1 SEHNR, CDR2 FQNEAQ (reference sequence). CDR3 nucleotides: TGTGCCAGCAGCTTCGGGACAGAAACTGAAGCTTTCTTT. Amino acids: CASSFGTETEAFF.

The CDR3 sequence is CASSLRDRGYEQYF. In DNA form, the CDR3 reads TGTGCCAGCAGCTTGCGGGACAGGGGTTACGAGCAGTACTTC. This chain joins TRBV5-4 and TRBJ2-7, with 10 bases aligning to TRBD1. Per germline, CDR1 SGHNT and CDR2 YYREEE (reference sequence). The V gene end was trimmed by 1 base and the J gene end by 4 bases; junction bases not matched to a gene: 2. The CDR3 has 14 residues. The full variable domain, completed using reference TRBV5-4 and TRBJ2-7, is ETGVTQSPTHLIKTRGQQVTLRCSSQSGHNTVSWYQQALGQGPQFIFQYYREEENGRGNFPPRFSGLQFPNYSSELNVNALELDDSALYLCASSLRDRGYEQYFGPGTRLTVT.

This chain uses TRBV4-1 with TRBJ2-7, with 11 bases aligning to TRBD1. The CDR3 is 17 residues long. Unmatched junction bases numbered 8, after V lost 0 bases and J lost 4 bases. Germline V gene lookup returns CDR1 MGHRA and CDR2 YSYEKL. CDR3 residues: CASSQDAGTGGWYEQYF. The CDR3 DNA reads as TGCGCCAGCAGCCAAGACGCCGGGACAGGGGGTTGGTACGAGCAGTACTTC.

The chain couples TRBV7-2 to TRBJ2-2; unclear D gene. Germline V gene sequence: CDR1 SGHTA, CDR2 FQGNSA. With 5 bases removed from V and 4 bases from J, the gap between germline ends came to 8 bases. The CDR3 contains 13 residues. CDR3 sequence reads: CASSIDVTGELFF. The CDR3 nucleotides read TGTGCCAGCAGCATAGACGTCACCGGGGAGCTGTTTTTT.

Regarding this clone: Mismatch with germline at one junction end may stem from a read error. This sequence joins TRBV7-7 and TRBJ2-1; unclear D gene. CDR1 and CDR2 (germline): SSHAT, FNYEAQ (reference sequence). The CDR3 extends over 18 amino acids. CDR3 in DNA: TGTGCTAGCAGCGCCGGAGTCTGGTCGAGTAGCTCCTACAATGAGCAGTTCTTC. Translated, it gives CASSAGVWSSSSYNEQFF. Based on the CDR3 plus reference TRBV7-7 and TRBJ2-1, the full variable domain is GAGVSQSPRYKVTKRGQDVTLRCDPISSHATLYWYQQALGQGPEFLTYFNYEAQPDKSGLPSDRFSAERPEGSISTLTIQRTEQRDSAMYRCASSAGVWSSSSYNEQFFGPGTRLTVL.

This rearrangement joins TRBV11-2 to TRBJ2-1; 8 bases match TRBD1. In germline, CDR1 is SGHAT, CDR2 FQNNGV. Trimming removed 4 bases from V and 1 base from J; junction bases left unmatched: 3. The CDR3 is 15 amino acids. The CDR3 DNA reads as TGTGCCAGCAGCTGGACAGGGCCATCCTACAATGAGCAGTTCTTC. Translating it yields CASSWTGPSYNEQFF.

This rearrangement joins TRBV5-1 to TRBJ2-3; D remains unclear. The CDR3 sequence is 14 residues long. V shed 7 bases and J shed 2 bases, with 14 bases lying between them. Germline assignment: CDR1 SGHRS and CDR2 YFSETQ. For the CDR3, the DNA is TGCGCCAGCCAGTATCAAGCGCCCACAGATACGCAGTATTTT. It yields the protein CASQYQAPTDTQYF. Full variable domain (remainder filled in from reference TRBV5-1 and TRBJ2-3): KAGVTQTPRYLIKTRGQQVTLSCSPISGHRSVSWYQQTPGQGLQFLFEYFSETQRNKGNFPGRFSGRQFSNSRSEMNVSTLELGDSALYLCASQYQAPTDTQYFGPGTRLTVL.